This TCR beta chain originates from a study of T-cell memory formation after mild COVID-19. Looking at the study overall: Each donor largely had its own TCR clusters.

A remark on this clonotype: Its specificity is unknown.

Amplification by 5'RACE using constant-segment primers produced TCR alpha and TCR beta cDNA libraries that carried sample barcodes and UMIs. Each CDR3 protein is one row after TCRdb ran MiXCR on the 5' RACE reads. This table holds about 540,000 distinct CDR3 sequences, roughly 22% found once. The study, taken as a whole, reports: Balance between CD4 and CD8 was seen in clones contracting day 15 to 85, and a CD4+ lean was seen in later expanders.

The material sequenced was PBMCs or a T cell subset sorted from them (not recorded which). The clonotype comes from an adult woman who had mild COVID-19 (a few samples of this study predate the infection). Cell type and time point are not known.

The CDR3 nucleotides read TGTGCCAGCAGTTTAAGACAGGGAACCAATCAGCCCCAGTATTTT. This codes for CASSLRQGTNQPQYF. The rearrangement joins TRBV12-3 or TRBV12-4 to TRBJ1-5; 7 bases agree with TRBD1. The DNA end is more similar to TRBJ2-3, so the J call may be wrong. This CDR3 is 15 amino acids long.